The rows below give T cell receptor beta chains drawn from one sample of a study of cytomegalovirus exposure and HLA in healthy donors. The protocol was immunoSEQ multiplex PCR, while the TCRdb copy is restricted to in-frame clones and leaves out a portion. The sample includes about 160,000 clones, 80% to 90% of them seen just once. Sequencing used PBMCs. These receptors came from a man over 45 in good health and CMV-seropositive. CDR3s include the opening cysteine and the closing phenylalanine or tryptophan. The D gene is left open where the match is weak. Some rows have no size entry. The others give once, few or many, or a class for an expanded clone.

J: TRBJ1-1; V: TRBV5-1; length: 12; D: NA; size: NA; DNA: TGCGCCAGCAGCCTACAGGGCACTGAAGCTTTCTTT; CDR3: CASSLQGTEAFF
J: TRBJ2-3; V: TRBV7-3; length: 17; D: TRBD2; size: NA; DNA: TGTGCCAGCAGGCAGGGGCGTACTAGCGGGGGGGCAGATACGCAGTATTTT; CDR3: CASRQGRTSGGADTQYF
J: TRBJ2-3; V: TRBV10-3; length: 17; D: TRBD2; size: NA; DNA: TGTGCCATCAGTGAGGATCCCTCGGCGGGAGGAACAGATACGCAGTATTTT; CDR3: CAISEDPSAGGTDTQYF
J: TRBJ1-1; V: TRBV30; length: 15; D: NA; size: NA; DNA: TGTGCCTGGATTCCCACGGCGGGCGGTAGAACTGAAGCTTTCTTT; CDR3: CAWIPTAGGRTEAFF
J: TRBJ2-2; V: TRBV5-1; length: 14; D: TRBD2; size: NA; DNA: TGCGCCAGCAGCTCGGGACTAGACGGGGGGGAGCTGTTTTTT; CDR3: CASSSGLDGGELFF
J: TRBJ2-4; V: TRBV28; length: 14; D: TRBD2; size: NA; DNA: TGTGCCAGCAGCACCGGGACTAGCGGGAACATTCAGTACTTC; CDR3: CASSTGTSGNIQYF
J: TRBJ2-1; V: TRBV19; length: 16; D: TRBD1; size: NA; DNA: TGTGCCAGTAGTATCGTGGCAGGGGGTTCCTACAATGAGCAGTTCTTC; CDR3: CASSIVAGGSYNEQFF
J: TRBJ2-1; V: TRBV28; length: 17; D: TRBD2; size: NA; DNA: TGTGCCAGCAGTTTCCTCGTAGCGGGAGGGCCCGACAATGAGCAGTTCTTC; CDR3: CASSFLVAGGPDNEQFF
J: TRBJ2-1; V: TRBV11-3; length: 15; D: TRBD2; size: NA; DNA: TGTGCCAGCAGCTTGGGGACTAGCGGGAGCAATGAGCAGTTCTTC; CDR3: CASSLGTSGSNEQFF
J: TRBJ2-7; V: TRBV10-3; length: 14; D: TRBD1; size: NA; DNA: TGTGCCATCAGGACCCGGGACAGCTCCTACGAGCAGTACTTC; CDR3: CAIRTRDSSYEQYF
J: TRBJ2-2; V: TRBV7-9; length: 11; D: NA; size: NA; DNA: TGTGCCAGCAGTCCAACCGGGGAGCTGTTTTTT; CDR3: CASSPTGELFF
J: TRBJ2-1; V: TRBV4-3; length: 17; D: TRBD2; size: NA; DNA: TGCGCCAGCAGCCCCTCCCTGGCAAGCGGGATCCGCTATGAGCAGTTCTTC; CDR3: CASSPSLASGIRYEQFF
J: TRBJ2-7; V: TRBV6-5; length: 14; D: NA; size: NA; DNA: TGTGCCAGCAGACTTATGACAGCCTCCTACGAGCAGTACTTC; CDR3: CASRLMTASYEQYF
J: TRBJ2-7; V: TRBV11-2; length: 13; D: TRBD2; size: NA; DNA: TGTGCCAGCAGCGCCGGACTAGCAACCGAGCAGTACTTC; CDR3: CASSAGLATEQYF
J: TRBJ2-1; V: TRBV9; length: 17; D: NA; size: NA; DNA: TGTGCCAGCAGCGTAGGGGGACTGGCCTTCTCCTACAATGAGCAGTTCTTC; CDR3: CASSVGGLAFSYNEQFF
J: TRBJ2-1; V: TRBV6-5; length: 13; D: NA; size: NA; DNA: TGTGCCAGCAGGCGGGACGCAAACAATGAGCAGTTCTTC; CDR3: CASRRDANNEQFF
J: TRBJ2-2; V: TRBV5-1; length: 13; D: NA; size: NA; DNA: TGCGCCAGCAGCTTGGAACTGGCCGGGGAGCTGTTTTTT; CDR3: CASSLELAGELFF
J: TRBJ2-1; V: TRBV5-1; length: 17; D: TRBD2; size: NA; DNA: TGCGCCAGCAGCTTGGGACTAGCGGCCTCAGGAGACAATGAGCAGTTCTTC; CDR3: CASSLGLAASGDNEQFF
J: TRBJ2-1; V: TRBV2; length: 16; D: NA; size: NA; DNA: TGTGCCAGCAGTCGACAAAACAGGGTTTCCTTCAATGAGCAGTTCTTC; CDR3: CASSRQNRVSFNEQFF
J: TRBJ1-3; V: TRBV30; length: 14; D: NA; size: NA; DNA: TGTGCCTGGAATCAGGGGTTGTCGGGAAACACCATATATTTT; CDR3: CAWNQGLSGNTIYF
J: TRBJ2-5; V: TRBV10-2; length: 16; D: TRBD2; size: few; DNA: TGCGCCAGCAGTGAGACGAGGGGACTAGCGAGGGAGACCCAGTACTTC; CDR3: CASSETRGLARETQYF
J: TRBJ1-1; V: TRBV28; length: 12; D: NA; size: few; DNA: TGTGCCAGCAGTTTATCGGGACAAGAAGCTTTCTTT; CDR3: CASSLSGQEAFF
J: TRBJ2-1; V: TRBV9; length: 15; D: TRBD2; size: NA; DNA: TGTGCCAGCAGCCAGAGGGACGCCGCGGGAGGGGAGCAGTTCTTC; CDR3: CASSQRDAAGGEQFF
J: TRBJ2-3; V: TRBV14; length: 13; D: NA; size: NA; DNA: TGTGCCAGCAGCCAAGGGGGCGCTTCTACGCAGTATTTT; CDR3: CASSQGGASTQYF
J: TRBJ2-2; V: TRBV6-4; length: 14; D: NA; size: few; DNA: TGTGCCAGCCGATTTAGGAGCTCGACCGGGGAGCTGTTTTTT; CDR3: CASRFRSSTGELFF
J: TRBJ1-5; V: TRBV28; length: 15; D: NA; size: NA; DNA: TGTGCCAGCAGCTGGGGCACTCGTAACAATCAGCCCCAGCATTTT; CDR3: CASSWGTRNNQPQHF
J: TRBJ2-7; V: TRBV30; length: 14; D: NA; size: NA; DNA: TGTGCCTGGAGTGTCGGAGGGAGCCAGGTTGAGCAGTACTTC; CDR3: CAWSVGGSQVEQYF